These 3 T cell receptor beta chains share one sample of origin, sequenced in a study of T cell responses to AZD1222 COVID-19 vaccine. The method was immunoSEQ multiplex PCR; TCRdb's version includes in-frame clones alone and lacks a portion of them. The sample lists 150,000 to 200,000 clones; approximately 87% were seen once. The sequenced sample was peripheral blood, obtained 28 days after the second AZD1222 dose. These receptors were taken from an adult who received the AZD1222 COVID-19 vaccine.

V is TRBV6-1 and J is TRBJ1-1; D remains ambiguous. The germline V and J ends were trimmed by 2 bases and 0 bases, with 16 bases remaining between them. Germline V gives CDR1 MNHNS, CDR2 SASEGT. This CDR3 has 17 residues. The CDR3: CASSEMPPSTLNTEAFF. CDR3 in DNA: TGTGCCAGCAGTGAAATGCCCCCGTCGACATTGAACACTGAAGCTTTCTTT.

The CDR3 region is CASSGGSTNEKLFF. The CDR3 region has the DNA TGCGCCAGCAGCGGAGGCTCAACTAATGAAAAACTGTTTTTT. This chain connects TRBV5-1 to TRBJ1-4; D is uncertain. V lost 4 bases and J 0 bases, leaving 7 bases between the germline ends. CDR1 is SGHRS, CDR2 YFSETQ, per germline. The CDR3 length is 14 residues.

This sequence joins TRBV30 and TRBJ1-4, with D perhaps matching TRBD1 (6 bases). Germline V CDR1 and CDR2: GTSNPN, SVGIG (reference sequence). Deletions cut 5 bases from V and 8 bases from J, with 18 bases between. There are 14 residues in the CDR3. CDR3 sequence: CAWGRDTGSEKLFF. The CDR3 DNA is TGTGCCTGGGGGCGGGACACTGGTTCCGAAAAACTGTTTTTT.